This is a list of T cell receptor beta chains from one sample in a study of T cells in Graves' hyperthyroidism and ophthalmopathy. A single record per CDR3 protein comes from TCRdb applying MiXCR to the multiplex PCR reads. The repertoire consists of roughly 330,000 distinct CDR3 sequences, with around 16% occurring once and the leading ten covering roughly 31%. The material sequenced was blood. Receptors were obtained from a young man with Graves' hyperthyroidism. Each CDR3 is given with its conserved first and last residue. The listing skips clone size in some rows; elsewhere it reads once, few, many or a size class.

CDR3 protein: CASSSSQGAEGYGYTF
V gene: TRBV5-1
J gene: TRBJ1-2
clone size: few

CDR3 protein: CASSLTGSTQYF
V gene: TRBV5-6
J gene: TRBJ2-3
clone size: many

CDR3 protein: CATRLLGEIVEPQHF
V gene: TRBV24-1
J gene: TRBJ1-5
clone size: NA

CDR3 protein: CASSIERTNNEQFF
V gene: TRBV19
J gene: TRBJ2-1
clone size: NA

CDR3 protein: CASPGQGHIGDGRTLHF
V gene: TRBV25-1
J gene: TRBJ1-6
clone size: few

CDR3 protein: CSVFHRQGASSGANVLTF
V gene: TRBV29-1
J gene: TRBJ2-6
clone size: many

CDR3 protein: CASSQGWYEQYF
V gene: TRBV3-1
J gene: TRBJ2-7
clone size: many

CDR3 protein: CASSLQEQYF
V gene: TRBV27
J gene: TRBJ2-7
clone size: many

CDR3 protein: CASSSVAGAHNPNEQFF
V gene: TRBV7-6
J gene: TRBJ2-1
clone size: many

CDR3 protein: CASSAVSRNYGYTF
V gene: TRBV5-1
J gene: TRBJ1-2
clone size: many

CDR3 protein: CASSPSRIRSYEQYF
V gene: TRBV4-2
J gene: TRBJ2-7
clone size: once

CDR3 protein: CASSDRGRSFNEKLFF
V gene: TRBV4-1
J gene: TRBJ1-4
clone size: NA

CDR3 protein: CASSLEDGTARETQYF
V gene: TRBV7-2
J gene: TRBJ2-5
clone size: NA

CDR3 protein: CASSLIAGASYGQYF
V gene: TRBV7-2
J gene: TRBJ2-7
clone size: few

CDR3 protein: CASSLKAGQPQHF
V gene: TRBV27
J gene: TRBJ1-5
clone size: NA

CDR3 protein: CASSQAAPTGDRLNTEAFF
V gene: TRBV3-1
J gene: TRBJ1-1
clone size: many

CDR3 protein: CASRGRGPDEQFF
V gene: TRBV11-3
J gene: TRBJ2-1
clone size: many

CDR3 protein: CASSGWTGNHGYTF
V gene: TRBV12-3/TRBV12-4
J gene: TRBJ1-2
clone size: many

CDR3 protein: CASSFNPNSPLHF
V gene: TRBV7-9
J gene: TRBJ1-6
clone size: NA

CDR3 protein: CASSLKRTLGRTEAFF
V gene: TRBV7-9
J gene: TRBJ1-1
clone size: many

CDR3 protein: CASSPTAGGQETQYF
V gene: TRBV4-2
J gene: TRBJ2-5
clone size: NA

CDR3 protein: CASSIDGDNEQFF
V gene: TRBV19
J gene: TRBJ2-1
clone size: few

CDR3 protein: CASRAGTATYEQYF
V gene: TRBV6-2/TRBV6-3
J gene: TRBJ2-7
clone size: many

CDR3 protein: CASSIALLGQGQETQYF
V gene: TRBV19
J gene: TRBJ2-5
clone size: NA

CDR3 protein: CASSFRAGVFHEQYF
V gene: TRBV28
J gene: TRBJ2-7
clone size: NA

CDR3 protein: CATGRDHVGGYTF
V gene: TRBV15
J gene: TRBJ1-2
clone size: NA

CDR3 protein: CASRAGGRSYEQYF
V gene: TRBV2
J gene: TRBJ2-7
clone size: many

CDR3 protein: CASSLERGYNEQFF
V gene: TRBV5-5
J gene: TRBJ2-1
clone size: many

CDR3 protein: CASSAIKRDRGTYEQYF
V gene: TRBV12-3/TRBV12-4
J gene: TRBJ2-7
clone size: NA

CDR3 protein: CASSLVRGQGRWRGELFF
V gene: TRBV7-9
J gene: TRBJ2-2
clone size: few

CDR3 protein: CASSNPRDRNRNEQFF
V gene: TRBV19
J gene: TRBJ2-1
clone size: many